This TCR beta chain was sequenced during a study of blood T cell repertoires in COVID-19. About the study: The United States, Italy and Spain supplied acute and convalescent COVID-19 samples. Nucleic acid was either cDNA or gDNA, and it came from T cells, B-cell-depleted T cells, or PBMCs.

The CDR3 is made up of 11 amino acids. V lost 3 bases to trimming and J lost 5 bases, with 4 bases between them. The germline gives CDR1 MGHDK, CDR2 SYGVNS. As handled by the study authors: Quantification of nucleated cells was approximated via reference gene primer amplification. TCRdb's table, derived via immunoSEQ multiplex PCR, lists solely in-frame clones and lacks some. D and trimming were read from the DNA, whereas the V and J calls and clone size are those reported in that table. The data contain fewer than 150,000 clones, around 81% of them seen just once; the ten biggest clones take up less than 9.5%.

The chain combines TRBV25-1 with TRBJ1-2; D uncertain. Source material: peripheral blood. The receptor was isolated from a human donor in a cohort sampled during active COVID-19. The CDR3, as DNA: TGTGCCAGCAGTGACACTTATGGCTACACCTTC. This codes for CASSDTYGYTF.